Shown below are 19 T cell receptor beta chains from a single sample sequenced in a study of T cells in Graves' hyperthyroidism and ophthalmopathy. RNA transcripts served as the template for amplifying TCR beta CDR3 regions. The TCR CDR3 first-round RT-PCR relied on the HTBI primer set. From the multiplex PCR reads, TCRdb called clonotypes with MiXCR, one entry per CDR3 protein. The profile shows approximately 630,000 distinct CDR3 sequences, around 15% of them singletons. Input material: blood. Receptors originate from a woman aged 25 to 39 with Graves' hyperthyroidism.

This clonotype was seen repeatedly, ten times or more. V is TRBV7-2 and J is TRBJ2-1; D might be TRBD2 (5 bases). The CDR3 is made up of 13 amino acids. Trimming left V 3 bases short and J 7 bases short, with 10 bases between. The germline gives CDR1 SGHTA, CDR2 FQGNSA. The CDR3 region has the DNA TGTGCCAGCAGCTTCTCCCCGGGGAATGAGCAGTTCTTC. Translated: CASSFSPGNEQFF.

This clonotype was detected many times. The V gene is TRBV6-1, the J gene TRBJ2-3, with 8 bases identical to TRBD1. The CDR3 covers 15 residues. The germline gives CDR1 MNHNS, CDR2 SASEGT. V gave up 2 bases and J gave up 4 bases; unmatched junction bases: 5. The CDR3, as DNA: TGTGCCAGCAGTGAATCTCAGGGGGCCCCAGATACGCAGTATTTT. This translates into CASSESQGAPDTQYF.

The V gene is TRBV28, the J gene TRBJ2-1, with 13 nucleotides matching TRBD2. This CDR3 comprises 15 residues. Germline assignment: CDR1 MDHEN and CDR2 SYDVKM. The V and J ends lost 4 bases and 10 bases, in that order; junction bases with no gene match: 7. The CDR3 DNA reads TGTGCCAGCAGTTCGGGACTAGCGGGGAGAATGGAGCAGTTCTTC. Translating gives CASSSGLAGRMEQFF.

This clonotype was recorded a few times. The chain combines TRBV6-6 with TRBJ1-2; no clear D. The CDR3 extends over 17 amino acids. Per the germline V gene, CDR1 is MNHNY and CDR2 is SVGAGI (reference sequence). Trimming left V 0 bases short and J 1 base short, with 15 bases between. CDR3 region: CASSYSIGQAGNYGYTF. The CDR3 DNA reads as TGTGCCAGCAGTTACTCGATCGGGCAGGCCGGTAACTATGGCTACACCTTC.

The CDR3 DNA reads as TGTGCCAGCAGTCGAAGCGGTCTCCACGAGCAGTACTTC. Translation: CASSRSGLHEQYF. The chain carries TRBV6-1 and TRBJ2-7; D possibly corresponds to TRBD2 (5 bases). The V end lost 5 bases, the J end lost 5 bases, and 13 bases lay between the germline ends. The CDR3 covers 13 residues. Per the germline V gene, CDR1 is MNHNS and CDR2 is SASEGT.

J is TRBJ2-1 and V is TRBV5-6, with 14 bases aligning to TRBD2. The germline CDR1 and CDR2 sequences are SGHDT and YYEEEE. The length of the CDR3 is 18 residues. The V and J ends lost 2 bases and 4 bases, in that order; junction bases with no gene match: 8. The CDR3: CASSFSGTSGRQYNEQFF. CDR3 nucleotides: TGTGCCAGCAGCTTTTCAGGGACTAGCGGGAGACAATACAATGAGCAGTTCTTC. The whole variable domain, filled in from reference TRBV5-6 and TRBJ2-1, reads DAGVTQSPTHLIKTRGQQVTLRCSPKSGHDTVSWYQQALGQGPQFIFQYYEEEERQRGNFPDRFSGHQFPNYSSELNVNALLLGDSALYLCASSFSGTSGRQYNEQFFGPGTRLTVL.

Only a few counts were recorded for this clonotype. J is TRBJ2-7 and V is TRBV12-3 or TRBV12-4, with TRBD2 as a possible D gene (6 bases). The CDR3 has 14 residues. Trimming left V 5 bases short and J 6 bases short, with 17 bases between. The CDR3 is CASSPGLTRLEQYF. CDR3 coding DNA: TGTGCCAGCAGTCCGGGACTGACCAGACTCGAGCAGTACTTC.

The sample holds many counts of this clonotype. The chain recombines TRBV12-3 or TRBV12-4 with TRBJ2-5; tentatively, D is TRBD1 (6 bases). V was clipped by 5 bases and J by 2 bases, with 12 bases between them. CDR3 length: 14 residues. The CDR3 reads CASSAPGVQETQYF. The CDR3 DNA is TGTGCCAGCAGTGCGCCAGGGGTTCAAGAGACCCAGTACTTC.

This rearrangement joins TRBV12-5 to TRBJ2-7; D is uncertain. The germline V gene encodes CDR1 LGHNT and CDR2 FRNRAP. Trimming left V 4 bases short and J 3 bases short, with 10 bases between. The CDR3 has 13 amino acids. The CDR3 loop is CASGSSDNYEQYF. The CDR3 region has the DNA TGTGCTAGTGGTTCCTCCGACAACTACGAGCAGTACTTC.

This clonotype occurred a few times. CDR3 DNA sequence: TGTGCCAGCAGCTCGGGACAGGAAGCCTACGAGCAGTACTTC. Its protein product is CASSSGQEAYEQYF. The rearrangement uses TRBV5-6 and TRBJ2-7; 8 nucleotides line up with TRBD1. Germline CDR1 is SGHDT and CDR2 is YYEEEE. Trimming at V came to 3 bases and at J to 2 bases, leaving 4 bases not matched to a gene. The length of the CDR3 is 14 residues.

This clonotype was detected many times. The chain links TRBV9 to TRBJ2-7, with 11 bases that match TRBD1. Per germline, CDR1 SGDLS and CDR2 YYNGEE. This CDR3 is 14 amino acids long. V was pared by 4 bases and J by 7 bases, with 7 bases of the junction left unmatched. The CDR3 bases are TGTGCCAGCAGCCCCGGGACAGGGGGGAGTGAGCAGTACTTC. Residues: CASSPGTGGSEQYF.

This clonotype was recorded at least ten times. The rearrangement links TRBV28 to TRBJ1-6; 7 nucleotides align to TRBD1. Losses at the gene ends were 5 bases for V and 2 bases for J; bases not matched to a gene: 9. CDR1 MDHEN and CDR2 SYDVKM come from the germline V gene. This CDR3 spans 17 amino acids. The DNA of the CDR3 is TGTGCCAGCAGTCCCACGCGAGGGGGCACCTATAATTCACCCCTCCACTTT. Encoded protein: CASSPTRGGTYNSPLHF.

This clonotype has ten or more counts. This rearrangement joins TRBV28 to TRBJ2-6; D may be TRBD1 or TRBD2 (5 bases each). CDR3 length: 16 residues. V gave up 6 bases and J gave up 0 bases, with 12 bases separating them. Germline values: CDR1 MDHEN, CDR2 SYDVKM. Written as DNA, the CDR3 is TGTGCCAGCAGGACCGGGGCCCGCTCTGGGGCCAACGTCCTGACTTTC. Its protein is CASRTGARSGANVLTF.

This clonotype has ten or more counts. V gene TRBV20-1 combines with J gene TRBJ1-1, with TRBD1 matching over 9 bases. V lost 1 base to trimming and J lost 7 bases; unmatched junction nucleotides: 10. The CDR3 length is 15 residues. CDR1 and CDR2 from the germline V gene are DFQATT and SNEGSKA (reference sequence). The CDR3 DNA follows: TGCAGTGCTAGAGTTCGGACAGGGGATTGGGGTGAAGCTTTCTTT. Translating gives CSARVRTGDWGEAFF.

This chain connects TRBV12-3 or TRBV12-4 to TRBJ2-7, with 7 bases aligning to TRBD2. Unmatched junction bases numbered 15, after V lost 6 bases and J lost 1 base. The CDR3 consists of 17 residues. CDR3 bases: TGTGCCAGCAGGCCAGTGAACGAGCGGGAAAAGTCCTACGAGCAGTACTTC. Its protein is CASRPVNEREKSYEQYF.

The CDR3 region is CASSGPRGGPLDTQYF. The CDR3 region has the DNA TGTGCCAGCAGTGGCCCCCGTGGGGGGCCGTTAGATACGCAGTATTTT. The rearrangement uses TRBV28 and TRBJ2-3; D tentatively reads TRBD1 or TRBD2 (6 bases each). Germline-derived CDR1 and CDR2 are MDHEN and SYDVKM. V gave up 5 bases and J gave up 5 bases, with 20 bases separating them. This CDR3 region has 16 residues.

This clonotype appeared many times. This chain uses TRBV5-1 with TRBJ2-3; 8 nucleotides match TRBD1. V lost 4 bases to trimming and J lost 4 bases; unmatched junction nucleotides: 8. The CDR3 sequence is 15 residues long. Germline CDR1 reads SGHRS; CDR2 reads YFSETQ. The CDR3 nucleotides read TGCGCCAGCAGCATATCCGGGACAGGTCCAGATACGCAGTATTTT. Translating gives CASSISGTGPDTQYF.

CDR3 loop: CASSLQNRGEQYF. The CDR3 bases are TGTGCCAGCAGCTTACAAAACAGGGGCGAGCAGTACTTC. V and J are TRBV7-3 and TRBJ2-7; the match to TRBD1 covers 7 bases. J gave up 6 bases and V 2 bases, and 4 bases lay outside the gene matches. The CDR3 sequence is 13 residues long. Per the germline V gene, CDR1 is SGHTA and CDR2 is FQGTGA. The full variable domain, completed using reference TRBV7-3 and TRBJ2-7, is GAGVSQTPSNKVTEKGKYVELRCDPISGHTALYWYRQSLGQGPEFLIYFQGTGAADDSGLPNDRFFAVRPEGSVSTLKIQRTERGDSAVYLCASSLQNRGEQYFGPGTRLTVT.

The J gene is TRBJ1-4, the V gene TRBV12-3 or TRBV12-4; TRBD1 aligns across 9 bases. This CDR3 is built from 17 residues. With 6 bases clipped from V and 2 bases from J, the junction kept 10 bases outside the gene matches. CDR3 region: CASSPYGTGRTNEKLFF. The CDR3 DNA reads TGTGCCAGCAGCCCCTACGGGACAGGGAGGACTAATGAAAAACTGTTTTTT.